This TCR beta chain comes out of a study of cytomegalovirus exposure and HLA in healthy donors. Study-wide results and limits: Further analysis, carried out later, found HLA-associated TCR beta chains more clonally expanded than equally common other chains. Sequencing likely caused a cluster of highly shared sequence variants. Later analysis showed most CMV-associated TCR beta chains appearing HLA-restricted.

The J segment lost 2 bases and the V segment lost 2 bases, leaving 3 bases of the junction unmatched. The CDR3 sequence is 15 residues long. Germline CDR1 is MNHEY and CDR2 is SMNVEV (reference sequence). Both 60 Vbeta primers and 13 Jbeta primers went into the PCR. The protocol was immunoSEQ multiplex PCR, while the TCRdb copy is restricted to in-frame clones and leaves out a portion. The table counts 150,000 to 200,000 clones; about 0.8% lies in the top ten. As for this clone: Its cognate antigen is unknown.

The gene calls are TRBV27 and TRBJ1-2; 9 nucleotides line up with TRBD1. The sample consisted of PBMCs. The sequence came from a woman younger than 35 in good health and CMV-seropositive. DNA for the CDR3: TGTGCCAGCAGTTTAGGGACAGGGAGGAACTATGGCTACACCTTC. Translation: CASSLGTGRNYGYTF.